Shown below are 8 T cell receptor beta chains from a single sample sequenced in a study of human T cells and chemical hapten exposure. The time point was: patch test 3, about 24 weeks after DPC sensitization. Specified treatment: therapeutic diphenylcyclopropenone sensitization with weekly scalp DPC. TCRdb re-called the RACE reads with MiXCR, one entry per CDR3 protein. The top ten clones hold approximately 16% of a sample with 50,000 or so distinct CDR3 sequences, approximately 9.9% of them seen once. The starting material was whole blood, obtained in connection with sensitization to the hapten diphenylcyclopropenone (DPC). All receptors derive from a woman aged 40-49 years with alopecia areata. Some clones in this sample may be carry-over from other donors' samples.

This clonotype was found a few times. The rearrangement uses TRBV28 and TRBJ1-1; 7 positions agree with TRBD1. The V segment lost 4 bases and the J segment 3 bases; nucleotides outside the gene matches: 5. The germline gives CDR1 MDHEN, CDR2 SYDVKM. The CDR3 contains 14 residues. The CDR3 protein is CASSSGGRYTEAFF. The CDR3 nucleotides are TGTGCCAGCAGTTCAGGGGGTAGGTACACTGAAGCTTTCTTT.

This clonotype turned up a few times. The CDR3 coding sequence is TGTGCCAGCAGCGGTGAAGTGGGGACTGAAGCTTTCTTT. Translated, it gives CASSGEVGTEAFF. V usage is TRBV9 and J usage is TRBJ1-1; D gene ambiguous. This CDR3 has 13 amino acids. Germline V gene lookup returns CDR1 SGDLS and CDR2 YYNGEE. Trimming removed 3 bases from V and 5 bases from J, with 11 bases in between.

The genes are TRBV20-1 and TRBJ1-5; TRBD1 agrees at 7 bases. Germline V gene sequence: CDR1 DFQATT, CDR2 SNEGSKA (reference sequence). V lost 5 bases to trimming and J lost 2 bases; unmatched junction nucleotides: 6. The CDR3 is 14 residues long. As DNA, the CDR3 is TGCAGTGCTGCGACAGGACAGGGCAATCAGCCCCAGCATTTT. Its translation is CSAATGQGNQPQHF.

V is TRBV5-5 and J is TRBJ2-3, with D unclear. Germline CDR1 is SGHKS and CDR2 is YYEKEE (reference sequence). There are 13 residues in the CDR3. Trimming removed 4 bases at V and 4 bases at J, with 10 bases between. CDR3 region: CASSPPTSDTQYF. In nucleotides, the CDR3 is TGTGCCAGCAGCCCCCCCACCTCAGATACGCAGTATTTT.

This clonotype was counted at least ten times. V is TRBV30 and J is TRBJ1-6; D remains unclear. The V end lost 1 base, the J end lost 1 base, and 5 bases lay between the germline ends. This CDR3 spans 14 amino acids. Per germline, CDR1 GTSNPN and CDR2 SVGIG (reference sequence). The CDR3 DNA sequence: TGTGCCTGGAGTGAAGGGTCCTATAATTCACCCCTCCACTTT. This codes for CAWSEGSYNSPLHF. The full variable domain, with the rest looked up from reference TRBV30 and TRBJ1-6, is SQTIHQWPATLVQPVGSPLSLECTVEGTSNPNLYWYRQAAGRGLQLLFYSVGIGQISSEVPQNLSASRPQDRQFILSSKKLLLSDSGFYLCAWSEGSYNSPLHFGNGTRLTVT.

This rearrangement joins TRBV12-3 or TRBV12-4 to TRBJ2-4, with TRBD1 identical over 8 bases. The CDR3 has 14 residues. Trimming cost V 6 bases and J 9 bases; bases outside gene matches: 10. CDR3 in amino acids: CASSGQGLIGIQYF. The CDR3 DNA follows: TGTGCCAGCAGCGGACAGGGATTAATAGGCATTCAGTACTTC.

In this sample, this clonotype turned up a few times. V gene TRBV6-5 combines with J gene TRBJ2-1, with TRBD1 matching 7 bases. Germline lookup yields CDR1 MNHEY and CDR2 SVGAGI. This CDR3 contains 15 residues. V shed 8 bases and J 7 bases; nucleotides not matched to a gene: 14. CDR3 in amino acids: CASRRGGPRDNEQFF. DNA of the CDR3: TGTGCCAGCCGCCGAGGGGGCCCACGGGATAATGAGCAGTTCTTC.

This clonotype was counted many times. The J gene is TRBJ1-5, the V gene TRBV5-5, with D unclear. The CDR3 length is 15 residues. Germline CDR1 and CDR2: SGHKS and YYEKEE (reference sequence). V dropped 5 bases and J dropped 0 bases, with 12 bases sitting between them. The CDR3 region has the DNA TGTGCCAGCAGTCCCGGACCGGTTAGCAATCAGCCCCAGCATTTT. Translation gives CASSPGPVSNQPQHF.